The 5 T cell receptor beta chains reported below all come from one sample, sequenced in a study of identical twins. Each CDR3 protein is one row after TCRdb ran MiXCR on the 5' RACE reads. The repertoire holds roughly 540,000 distinct CDR3 sequences, approximately 22% seen once, with 0.91% in the top ten. These same data were also listed under a study on T cells expressing NK-cell markers.

The sequenced sample consisted of CD4+ T cells sorted from blood. These receptors were collected from a woman under 30 in good health.

The gene calls are TRBV7-2 and TRBJ2-1; D uncertain. V shed 1 base and J shed 4 bases, with 14 bases lying between them. The CDR3 contains 16 residues. Germline-derived CDR1 and CDR2 are SGHTA and FQGNSA. The CDR3 bases are TGTGCCAGCAGCTTAGTTTTCGGTCGAGCATACAATGAGCAGTTCTTC. Translation gives CASSLVFGRAYNEQFF.

The table lists this clonotype with a few counts. V usage is TRBV12-3 or TRBV12-4 and J usage is TRBJ1-1, with 7 bases lining up with TRBD1. The CDR3 runs to 13 residues. V was clipped by 6 bases and J by 1 base; unmatched bases: 2. CDR3 amino acids: CASRGTANTEAFF. The CDR3 DNA reads as TGTGCCAGCAGGGGGACAGCGAACACTGAAGCTTTCTTT.

The rearrangement joins TRBV5-4 to TRBJ2-5; TRBD2 aligns across 9 bases. Germline V CDR1 and CDR2: SGHNT, YYREEE (reference sequence). The length of the CDR3 is 19 residues. The V segment lost 1 base and the J segment 5 bases; nucleotides outside the gene matches: 18. In DNA form, the CDR3 reads TGTGCCAGCAGCTTGCAGGGGAGGCCCTTAGCGGGAGTTCGTGAGACCCAGTACTTC. Translating gives CASSLQGRPLAGVRETQYF.

The V call is TRBV5-6, the J call TRBJ2-3; D ambiguous. Per germline, CDR1 SGHDT and CDR2 YYEEEE. The CDR3 spans 13 residues. Trimming removed 4 bases from V and 1 base from J, with 7 bases in between. For the CDR3, the DNA is TGTGCCAGCAGCATGGGTGGCACAGATACGCAGTATTTT. Translated: CASSMGGTDTQYF.

This clonotype was counted between two and nine times. The chain employs TRBV6-2 or TRBV6-3 and TRBJ2-5, with D possibly TRBD1 on 6 matching bases. V lost 5 bases, J lost 6 bases, and 10 bases lay in between. The CDR3 spans 12 residues. Germline V gives CDR1 MNHEY, CDR2 SVGEGT. The DNA for the CDR3 is TGTGCCAGCAGTCGACAGGACAAGACCCAGTACTTC. The encoded protein is CASSRQDKTQYF.